This record looks at one T cell receptor beta chain sequence and its context. Assay used: immunoSEQ multiplex PCR; TCRdb lists only in-frame clones, some missing. This sample has 15,000 to 20,000 clones; just under 80% occur once, and the top ten carry 4.9%. The source of the sample is a study of tumor-infiltrating lymphocytes in localized non-small cell lung cancer. The CDR3 covers 15 residues. V trimming: 5 bases; J trimming: 1 base; junction bases outside the gene matches: 7. The V gene's germline CDR1 is SGHTA and CDR2 FQGNSA. The chain employs TRBV7-2 and TRBJ2-5, with TRBD2 matching over 7 bases. This TCR derives from a human donor with non-small cell lung cancer. Material: lung tumor tissue. CDR3 residues: CASSPNWGGQETQYF. The CDR3 nucleotides are TGTGCCAGCAGCCCGAACTGGGGGGGCCAAGAGACCCAGTACTTC.